This T cell receptor (beta chain) came from a study of T cells in Graves' hyperthyroidism and ophthalmopathy. Study summary: Before any treatment, at initial diagnosis, peripheral blood was collected.

TCR beta CDR3 region amplification was performed from RNA transcripts. The HTBI primer set drove a first-round RT-PCR of the TCR CDR3. MiXCR, applied by TCRdb to the multiplex PCR reads, yields one record per CDR3 protein. The table lists some 460,000 distinct CDR3 sequences, less than 20% of them singletons. Exclusions: uncontrolled infection, other autoimmune disease, pregnancy, lactation. The PBMCs studied were ones that came from 10 ml fresh peripheral blood. A remark on this clonotype: Antigen specificity is unknown. Germline and junction disagree at one end, which may indicate a read error.

Study observations and caveats: Most clonotypes that expanded in the thyroid above 0.001 also showed up in blood.

This CDR3 comprises 17 residues. CDR1 is MGHRA, CDR2 YSYEKL, per germline. This sequence joins TRBV4-1 and TRBJ2-1, with 7 nucleotides matching TRBD2. Material: blood. The receptor was isolated from a young woman with Graves' hyperthyroidism. CDR3 in amino acids: CASSQESELATYNEQFF. The CDR3 nucleotides are TGTGCCAGCAGCCAAGAAAGTGAACTAGCGACCTACAATGAGCAGTTCTTC.